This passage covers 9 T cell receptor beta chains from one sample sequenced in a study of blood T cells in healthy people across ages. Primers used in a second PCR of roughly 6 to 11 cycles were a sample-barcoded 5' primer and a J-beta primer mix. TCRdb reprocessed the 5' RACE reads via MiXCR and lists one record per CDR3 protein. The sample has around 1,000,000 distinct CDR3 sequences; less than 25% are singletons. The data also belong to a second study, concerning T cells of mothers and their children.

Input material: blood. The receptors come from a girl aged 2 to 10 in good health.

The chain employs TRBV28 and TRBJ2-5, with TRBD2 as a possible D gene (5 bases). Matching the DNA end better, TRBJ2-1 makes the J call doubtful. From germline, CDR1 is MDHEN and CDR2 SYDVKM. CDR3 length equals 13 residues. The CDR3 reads CASSDNGLGEQFF. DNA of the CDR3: TGTGCCAGCAGTGATAATGGACTCGGAGAGCAGTTCTTC.

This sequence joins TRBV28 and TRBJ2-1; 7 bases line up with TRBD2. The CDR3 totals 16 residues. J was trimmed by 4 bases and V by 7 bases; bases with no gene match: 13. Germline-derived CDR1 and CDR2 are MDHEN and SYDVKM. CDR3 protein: CASISLAGASYNEQFF. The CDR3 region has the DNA TGTGCCAGCATCAGTCTCGCGGGAGCATCATACAATGAGCAGTTCTTC.

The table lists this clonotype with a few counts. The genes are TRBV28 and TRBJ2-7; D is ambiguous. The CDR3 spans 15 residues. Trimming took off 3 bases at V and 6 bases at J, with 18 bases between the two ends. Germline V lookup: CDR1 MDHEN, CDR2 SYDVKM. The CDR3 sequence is CASSFLETETAEQYF. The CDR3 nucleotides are TGTGCCAGCAGTTTCCTGGAGACCGAAACGGCCGAGCAGTACTTC.

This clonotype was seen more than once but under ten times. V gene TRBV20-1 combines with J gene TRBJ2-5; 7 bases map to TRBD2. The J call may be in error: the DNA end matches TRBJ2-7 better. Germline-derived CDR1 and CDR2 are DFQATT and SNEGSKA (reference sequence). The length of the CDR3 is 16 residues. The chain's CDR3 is CSASASGFVSSYEQYF. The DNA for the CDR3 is TGCAGTGCTAGTGCTAGCGGATTTGTAAGCTCCTACGAGCAGTACTTC.

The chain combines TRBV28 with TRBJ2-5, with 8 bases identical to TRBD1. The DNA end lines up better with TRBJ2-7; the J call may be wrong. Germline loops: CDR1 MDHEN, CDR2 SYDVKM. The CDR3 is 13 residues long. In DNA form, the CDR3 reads TGTGCCAGCAAACCGGACAGGGTGGACGAGCAGTACTTC. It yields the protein CASKPDRVDEQYF.

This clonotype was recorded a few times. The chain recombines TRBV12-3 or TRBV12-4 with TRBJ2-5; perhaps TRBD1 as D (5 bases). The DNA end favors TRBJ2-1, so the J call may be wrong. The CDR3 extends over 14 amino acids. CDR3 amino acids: CASSLTGARNEQFF. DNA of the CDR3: TGTGCCAGCAGTTTGACTGGGGCTAGGAATGAGCAGTTCTTC.

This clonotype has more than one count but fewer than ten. The CDR3 is CASSPNGLTGELFF. The CDR3 DNA follows: TGTGCCAGCAGCCCCAATGGTTTAACCGGGGAGCTGTTTTTT. The rearrangement links TRBV7-3 to TRBJ2-2; D call uncertain. V was cut by 5 bases and J by 5 bases, with 12 bases left in between. This CDR3 spans 14 amino acids. Germline CDR1 SGHTA, CDR2 FQGTGA.

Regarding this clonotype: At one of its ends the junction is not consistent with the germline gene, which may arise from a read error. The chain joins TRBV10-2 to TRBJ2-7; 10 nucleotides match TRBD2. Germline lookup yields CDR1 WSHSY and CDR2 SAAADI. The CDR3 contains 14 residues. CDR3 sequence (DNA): TGCGCCAGCCATCCTAGCGGGGGAACCTACGTGCAGTACTTC. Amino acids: CASHPSGGTYVQYF.

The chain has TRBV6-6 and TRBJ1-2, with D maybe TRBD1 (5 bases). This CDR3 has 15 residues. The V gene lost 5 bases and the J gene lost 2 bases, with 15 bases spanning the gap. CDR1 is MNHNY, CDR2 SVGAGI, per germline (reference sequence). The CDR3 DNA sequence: TGTGCCAGCAGTACGCGAGGGACGGGGAACTATGGCTACACCTTC. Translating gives CASSTRGTGNYGYTF.